These T cell receptor beta chains were read from a single sample in a study of T cell changes during pregnancy in multiple sclerosis. Data came from immunoSEQ multiplex PCR; TCRdb stores just in-frame clones and leaves some out. The profile shows 20,000 or so clones, roughly 92% of them singletons. The source material was CD4+ T cells from peripheral blood mononuclear cells, sampled after pregnancy. The receptor set was obtained from a female donor in good health, enrolled as a control in a pregnancy study. Each CDR3 is given with its conserved first and last residue. Each record gives: CDR3 protein, CDR3 DNA, clone size, J gene, D gene, V gene. The D gene is left open where the match is weak. Part of the rows lack a size; the others show once, few, many or a class for expanded clones.

CASSIAGGLSGETQYF | TGTGCCAGTAGTATCGCGGGAGGGCTCTCGGGAGAGACCCAGTACTTC | NA | TRBJ2-5 | TRBD2 | TRBV19
CASSVKTGADNYGYTF | TGTGCCAGCAGCGTGAAGACAGGGGCCGATAACTATGGCTACACCTTC | NA | TRBJ1-2 | TRBD1 | TRBV5-5
CSAYQGKEQFF | TGCAGTGCTTACCAGGGGAAGGAGCAGTTCTTC | NA | TRBJ2-1 | NA | TRBV20-1
CASSFLASGGYEQFF | TGTGCCAGCAGCTTCCTGGCTAGCGGGGGATATGAGCAGTTCTTC | NA | TRBJ2-1 | TRBD2 | TRBV7-2
CASSQGRSGNTIYF | TGCGCCAGCAGCCAAGGCAGGTCTGGAAACACCATATATTTT | NA | TRBJ1-3 | NA | TRBV4-1
CASSREGADTQYF | TGTGCCAGCAGCCGGGAAGGGGCAGATACGCAGTATTTT | once | TRBJ2-3 | NA | TRBV14
CASSRTSNQYEQFF | TGTGCCAGCAGTCGGACTAGCAATCAGTATGAGCAGTTCTTC | NA | TRBJ2-1 | TRBD2 | TRBV2
CASSLRDSYEQYF | TGTGCCAGCAGTTTGCGAGACTCCTACGAGCAGTACTTC | NA | TRBJ2-7 | NA | TRBV6-5
CASRGTGSHTDTQYF | TGTGCCAGCAGGGGGACAGGATCCCACACAGATACGCAGTATTTT | NA | TRBJ2-3 | TRBD1 | TRBV28
CASSIREYGYTF | TGTGCCAGTAGTATTCGGGAGTATGGCTACACCTTC | NA | TRBJ1-2 | NA | TRBV19
CASSLIVAARETQYF | TGTGCCAGCAGCTTAATTGTAGCTGCTCGGGAGACCCAGTACTTC | NA | TRBJ2-5 | NA | TRBV11-2
CASSSWGGEETQYF | TGTGCCAGCAGCTCCTGGGGGGGGGAAGAGACCCAGTACTTC | NA | TRBJ2-5 | TRBD2 | TRBV7-9
CAWSGQGGEQFF | TGTGCCTGGAGTGGACAGGGGGGCGAGCAGTTCTTC | NA | TRBJ2-1 | TRBD1 | TRBV30
CASSLDRGLSGANVLTF | TGTGCCAGCTCACTGGACAGGGGGTTGTCAGGGGCCAACGTCCTGACTTTC | few | TRBJ2-6 | TRBD1 | TRBV18
CASSSRRAYEQYF | TGTGCCAGCAGCTCCAGGAGGGCCTACGAGCAGTACTTC | NA | TRBJ2-7 | NA | TRBV7-2
CASQGGRAPNNEQFF | TGTGCCAGTCAAGGCGGGAGAGCTCCTAACAATGAGCAGTTCTTC | NA | TRBJ2-1 | TRBD2 | TRBV19
CASSAIRTGTMGYNEKLFF | TGTGCCAGCAGCGCCATCAGGACCGGGACAATGGGGTATAATGAAAAACTGTTTTTT | NA | TRBJ1-4 | NA | TRBV11-3
CASRKRGGTENEQFF | TGTGCCAGCAGAAAGCGGGGGGGCACGGAGAATGAGCAGTTCTTC | NA | TRBJ2-1 | TRBD2 | TRBV5-4
CAWSGTSGLNEQFF | TGTGCCTGGAGCGGGACTAGCGGCCTCAATGAGCAGTTCTTC | NA | TRBJ2-1 | TRBD2 | TRBV30
CASSELAGAYEQYF | TGCGCCAGCAGTGAGCTAGCGGGGGCCTACGAGCAGTACTTC | few | TRBJ2-7 | TRBD2 | TRBV10-1
CASSSGSPTGELFF | TGTGCCAGCAGCTCAGGGTCCCCCACCGGGGAGCTGTTTTTT | NA | TRBJ2-2 | NA | TRBV5-4
CASSPGGMILHEQYF | TGTGCCAGCAGCCCAGGGGGTATGATACTCCACGAGCAGTACTTC | NA | TRBJ2-7 | TRBD1 | TRBV28
CASSLGETGYTYNEQFF | TGCGCCAGCAGCTTGGGGGAGACAGGGTATACCTACAATGAGCAGTTCTTC | NA | TRBJ2-1 | TRBD1 | TRBV5-1
CASSPNSYEQYF | TGTGCCAGCAGCCCAAATTCCTACGAGCAGTACTTC | NA | TRBJ2-7 | NA | TRBV2
CAISESGTDTQYF | TGTGCCATCAGTGAGTCCGGGACAGATACGCAGTATTTT | once | TRBJ2-3 | NA | TRBV10-3
CASSIRGLAGEQYF | TGTGCCAGTAGTATACGGGGACTAGCGGGAGAGCAGTACTTC | NA | TRBJ2-7 | TRBD2 | TRBV19
CAWGQNTEAFF | TGTGCCTGGGGACAGAACACTGAAGCTTTCTTT | few | TRBJ1-1 | NA | TRBV30